Below are 15 T cell receptor beta chains sequenced from a single sample in a study of T cell responses to AZD1222 COVID-19 vaccine. Profiled with immunoSEQ multiplex PCR; TCRdb holds only in-frame clones, not every one. The table has about 180,000 clones, roughly 88% seen once. This sample comprised peripheral blood, obtained on day 0 of AZD1222 vaccination. These receptor sequences come from an adult in good health.

The chain links TRBV10-2 to TRBJ2-2; D may be TRBD2 (6 bases). Germline V gives CDR1 WSHSY, CDR2 SAAADI. The CDR3 covers 13 residues. Trimming stripped 4 bases from V and 4 bases from J, with 7 bases between. CDR3 residues: CASSGSGTGELFF. Written as DNA, the CDR3 is TGCGCCAGCAGTGGTAGCGGCACCGGGGAGCTGTTTTTT.

This rearrangement joins TRBV18 to TRBJ1-5, with TRBD1 matching 7 bases. Germline loops: CDR1 KGHSH, CDR2 LQKENI. The V and J ends lost 4 bases and 3 bases, in that order; junction bases with no gene match: 6. CDR3 length equals 15 residues. The CDR3 nucleotides read TGTGCCAGCTCACTCAAGACAGGGCACAATCAGCCCCAGCATTTT. It yields the protein CASSLKTGHNQPQHF. Combining the CDR3 with reference TRBV18 and TRBJ1-5 gives the whole variable domain NAGVMQNPRHLVRRRGQEARLRCSPMKGHSHVYWYRQLPEEGLKFMVYLQKENIIDESGMPKERFSAEFPKEGPSILRIQQVVRGDSAAYFCASSLKTGHNQPQHFGDGTRLSIL.

The chain links TRBV7-3 to TRBJ1-2; 7 bases are shared with TRBD1. This CDR3 comprises 13 residues. V shed 4 bases and J 4 bases; nucleotides not matched to a gene: 3. The V gene's germline CDR1 is SGHTA and CDR2 FQGTGA. CDR3 residues: CASSSGQAYGYTF. The CDR3 nucleotides are TGTGCCAGCAGCTCAGGACAGGCCTATGGCTACACCTTC.

J is TRBJ1-5 and V is TRBV6-5, with a tentative D call TRBD1 (5 bases). The germline V gene has CDR1 MNHEY and CDR2 SVGAGI. The CDR3 totals 14 residues. Between the trimmed V and J ends, which lost 5 bases and 4 bases, there was a span of 12 bases. The CDR3 reads CASSPQGGNQPQHF. The CDR3 DNA reads as TGTGCCAGCAGTCCCCAGGGCGGAAATCAGCCCCAGCATTTT.

The gene calls are TRBV6-6 and TRBJ1-1, with D maybe TRBD1 (5 bases). Trimming pared 2 bases from V and 5 bases from J, leaving 12 bases between. From germline, CDR1 is MNHNY and CDR2 SVGAGI (reference sequence). The CDR3 runs 14 residues. The CDR3 DNA is TGTGCCAGCAGTTACCCGGGGGGGAGTACTGAAGCTTTCTTT. Amino acids: CASSYPGGSTEAFF.

V and J are TRBV16 and TRBJ1-1; D remains unclear. CDR1 and CDR2 from the germline V gene are KGHSY and FQNENV. This CDR3 spans 11 amino acids. The germline V and J ends were trimmed by 2 bases and 3 bases, with 1 base remaining between them. CDR3: CASSQHTEAFF. CDR3 DNA sequence: TGTGCCAGCAGCCAACACACTGAAGCTTTCTTT.

This clone has a single count. This rearrangement joins TRBV14 to TRBJ1-1; D perhaps matches TRBD1 (6 bases). Trimming cost V 6 bases and J 3 bases, with 14 bases left between them. The germline V gene has CDR1 SGHDN and CDR2 FVKESK. This CDR3 has 14 residues. This CDR3 is CASRRNPGDTEAFF. CDR3 nucleotides: TGTGCCAGCAGGCGAAATCCAGGGGACACTGAAGCTTTCTTT. The full variable domain, its missing parts supplied by reference TRBV14 and TRBJ1-1, is EAGVTQFPSHSVIEKGQTVTLRCDPISGHDNLYWYRRVMGKEIKFLLHFVKESKQDESGMPNNRFLAERTGGTYSTLKVQPAELEDSGVYFCASRRNPGDTEAFFGQGTRLTVV.

The chain couples TRBV2 to TRBJ2-1, with 16 bases that match TRBD2. The CDR3 has 18 residues. In germline, CDR1 is SNHLY, CDR2 FYNNEI. V trimming: 3 bases; J trimming: 0 bases; junction bases outside the gene matches: 2. The CDR3 coding sequence is TGTGCCAGCAGTGAGGGACTAGCGGGAGGGAGCTCCTACAATGAGCAGTTCTTC. Translating gives CASSEGLAGGSSYNEQFF.

The rearrangement links TRBV9 to TRBJ1-1; no definite D call. This CDR3 spans 13 amino acids. Trimming left V 1 base short and J 1 base short, with 5 bases between. Germline V gene sequence: CDR1 SGDLS, CDR2 YYNGEE. For the CDR3, the DNA is TGTGCCAGCAGCGTACAGTGGAACACTGAAGCTTTCTTT. This codes for CASSVQWNTEAFF.

V and J are TRBV5-4 and TRBJ2-3; TRBD1 matches 8 bases. The CDR3 is 17 residues long. J gave up 1 base and V 0 bases, and 7 bases lay outside the gene matches. CDR1 SGHNT and CDR2 YYREEE come from the germline V gene (reference sequence). CDR3 region: CASSLAGDRRRTDTQYF. Written as DNA, the CDR3 is TGTGCCAGCAGCTTGGCCGGGGACAGGAGACGCACAGATACGCAGTATTTT. The variable domain in full, completed from reference TRBV5-4 and TRBJ2-3, reads ETGVTQSPTHLIKTRGQQVTLRCSSQSGHNTVSWYQQALGQGPQFIFQYYREEENGRGNFPPRFSGLQFPNYSSELNVNALELDDSALYLCASSLAGDRRRTDTQYFGPGTRLTVL.

The V and J genes are TRBV27 and TRBJ2-5; D unresolved. V lost 2 bases, J lost 0 bases, and 10 bases lay in between. The CDR3 length is 15 residues. Germline-derived CDR1 and CDR2 are MNHEY and SMNVEV (reference sequence). Here the CDR3 reads CASSLPLRYQETQYF. The CDR3 bases are TGTGCCAGCAGTTTACCCTTACGGTACCAAGAGACCCAGTACTTC.

The chain joins TRBV27 to TRBJ2-3; D is unclear. The CDR3 runs 15 residues. In germline, CDR1 is MNHEY, CDR2 SMNVEV (reference sequence). V dropped 2 bases and J dropped 1 base, with 10 bases sitting between them. The CDR3 sequence is CASSLVGLRTDTQYF. For the CDR3, the DNA is TGTGCCAGCAGTTTAGTGGGCCTCCGCACAGATACGCAGTATTTT.

The chain couples TRBV19 to TRBJ1-5; D uncertain. The V end lost 6 bases, the J end lost 7 bases, and 16 bases lay between the germline ends. This CDR3 region has 14 residues. CDR1 LNHDA and CDR2 SQIVND come from the germline V gene (reference sequence). In nucleotides, the CDR3 is TGTGCCAGTAGGGGCAGAGAGTTCGAGCAGCCCCAGCATTTT. Its protein product is CASRGREFEQPQHF.

V usage is TRBV5-6 and J usage is TRBJ1-2, with D tentatively TRBD1 (5 bases). The CDR3 sequence is 14 residues long. CDR1 and CDR2 from the germline V gene are SGHDT and YYEEEE. Trimming removed 0 bases from V and 8 bases from J, with 14 bases in between. The CDR3 bases are TGTGCCAGCAGCTTGGGTACAGGTAGGATAGGCTACACCTTC. Protein sequence: CASSLGTGRIGYTF.

DNA for the CDR3: TGTGCCAGCAGCTTAGAGCGACAGGGAGGTTCACCCCTCCACTTT. It is translated as CASSLERQGGSPLHF. The gene calls are TRBV7-2 and TRBJ1-6; 7 bases map to TRBD1. Germline V CDR1 and CDR2: SGHTA, FQGNSA. The CDR3 consists of 15 residues. After removal of 1 base from V and 9 bases from J, the junction contained 6 bases not matched to a gene.